The 6 T cell receptor beta chains reported below all come from one sample, sequenced in a study of CD4 T cells in relation to SARS-CoV-2 and coronaviruses. Generated by immunoSEQ multiplex PCR, the TCRdb table keeps only in-frame clones and is missing some. Of 37,000 or so clones in the sample, approximately 85% were seen once. The sequencing input was memory CD4+ T cells from PBMCs. The receptors were sampled from an adult with COVID-19.

For the CDR3, the DNA is TGTGCCAGCAGCTCCGACAGGGTGGGCGGGAGGCCACCGCGCACAGATACGCAGTATTTT. Translated, it gives CASSSDRVGGRPPRTDTQYF. V usage is TRBV7-8 and J usage is TRBJ2-3, with D perhaps TRBD2 (8 bases). V was trimmed by 4 bases and J by 1 base, leaving 27 bases between them. The CDR3 length is 20 residues. Germline V gives CDR1 SGHVS, CDR2 FQNEAQ. Complete variable domain (other parts from reference TRBV7-8 and TRBJ2-3): GAGVSQSPRYKVAKRGQDVALRCDPISGHVSLFWYQQALGQGPEFLTYFQNEAQLDKSGLPSDRFFAERPEGSVSTLKIQRTQQEDSAVYLCASSSDRVGGRPPRTDTQYFGPGTRLTVL.

The chain employs TRBV5-6 and TRBJ2-3, with 8 bases aligning to TRBD2. The CDR3 has 15 amino acids. Trimming at V came to 2 bases and at J to 5 bases, leaving 7 bases not matched to a gene. Germline-derived CDR1 and CDR2 are SGHDT and YYEEEE. The CDR3 sequence: CASSFPGLGLDTQYF. CDR3 in DNA: TGTGCCAGCAGCTTCCCGGGACTAGGTTTAGATACGCAGTATTTT. The full variable domain, its missing parts supplied by reference TRBV5-6 and TRBJ2-3, is DAGVTQSPTHLIKTRGQQVTLRCSPKSGHDTVSWYQQALGQGPQFIFQYYEEEERQRGNFPDRFSGHQFPNYSSELNVNALLLGDSALYLCASSFPGLGLDTQYFGPGTRLTVL.

The V and J genes are TRBV10-3 and TRBJ2-1; perhaps TRBD2 as D (7 bases). The CDR3 consists of 12 residues. Germline lookup yields CDR1 ENHRY and CDR2 SYGVKD. Trimming stripped 10 bases from V and 7 bases from J, with 14 bases between. The CDR3 is CASAGDMNEQFF. CDR3 sequence (DNA): TGTGCCAGCGCGGGGGACATGAATGAGCAGTTCTTC.

The V and J genes are TRBV10-3 and TRBJ2-3, with D tentatively TRBD1 (6 bases). The CDR3 is made up of 15 amino acids. Trimming cost V 3 bases and J 4 bases, with 14 bases left between them. Germline CDR1 and CDR2: ENHRY and SYGVKD. CDR3: CAISEVFGGSDTQYF. The CDR3 DNA reads as TGTGCCATCAGTGAAGTCTTTGGGGGCTCAGATACGCAGTATTTT.

The gene calls are TRBV12-5 and TRBJ2-2; D remains ambiguous. The CDR3 loop spans 11 amino acids. Germline CDR1 reads LGHNT; CDR2 reads FRNRAP. Trimming cost V 1 base and J 8 bases, with 2 bases left between them. CDR3 coding DNA: TGTGCTAGTGGTTTGGCAGGGGAGCTGTTTTTT. Translated, it gives CASGLAGELFF.

This chain joins TRBV30 and TRBJ2-5; D unresolved. This CDR3 has 14 residues. Looked up from germline, CDR1 is GTSNPN and CDR2 is SVGIG (reference sequence). The V end lost 2 bases, the J end lost 0 bases, and 10 bases lay between the germline ends. The CDR3 spells CAWSTGNYQETQYF. The CDR3 DNA reads TGTGCCTGGAGTACTGGAAATTACCAAGAGACCCAGTACTTC.